Included here is one TCR beta chain sequence, with context. Antigen: not known. Sample barcodes and UMIs were carried by the TCR alpha and TCR beta cDNA libraries that 5'RACE generated with constant-segment primers. TCRdb fed the 5' RACE reads into MiXCR, producing one record per CDR3 protein. The sample includes roughly 600,000 distinct CDR3 sequences, about a sixth of them seen just once. The data belong to a study of T-cell memory formation after mild COVID-19. Study-wide results and limits: Clones which contracted sat mainly in CM and EM if CD4+, and in EMRA if CD8+. The SARS-CoV-2 specificity of second-wave clones reaching peak at day 37 remained unverified.

The CDR3 extends over 14 amino acids. V was shortened by 3 bases and J by 4 bases, with 9 bases between the two germline ends. The receptor was derived from an adult woman who had mild COVID-19 (a few samples of this study predate the infection). Cell type and time point are not known. Material for sequencing was PBMCs or a T cell subset sorted from them (not recorded which). V is TRBV12-3 or TRBV12-4 and J is TRBJ1-4; tentative D call: TRBD1 (6 bases). CDR3 sequence reads: CASSLQGSNEKLFF. In DNA, the CDR3 is TGTGCCAGCAGTTTGCAGGGGAGTAATGAAAAACTGTTTTTT.